These 28 T cell receptor beta chains were all obtained from the same sample, sequenced in a study of blood T cell repertoires in COVID-19. Method: immunoSEQ multiplex PCR; TCRdb's copy keeps in-frame clones and lacks some. There are tens of thousands of clones in the sample; about nine tenths occur only once, and under 6.5% lies in the top ten. The sequencing sample was made of peripheral blood. Receptor source: a man between 70 and 80 years old with acute or convalescent COVID-19.

This clone was seen only a few times. The chain links TRBV24-1 to TRBJ2-1; 8 bases match TRBD2. Trimming removed 5 bases from V and 0 bases from J; junction bases left unmatched: 5. The V gene's germline CDR1 is KGHDR and CDR2 SFDVKD. There are 16 residues in the CDR3. CDR3 protein: CATSGSLAGSYNEQFF. DNA of the CDR3: TGTGCCACCAGTGGTAGTCTAGCGGGCTCCTACAATGAGCAGTTCTTC.

The rearrangement links TRBV27 to TRBJ1-2; 9 nucleotides agree with TRBD1. The CDR3 length is 15 residues. CDR1 and CDR2 (germline): MNHEY, SMNVEV (reference sequence). V lost 6 bases and J lost 4; bases outside the gene matches: 9. The CDR3 DNA reads TGTGCCAGCAGGGAAGACAGGGGGTCTGGCTATGGCTACACCTTC. As protein: CASREDRGSGYGYTF.

The chain combines TRBV6-2 or TRBV6-3 with TRBJ2-2; a possible D gene is TRBD2 (7 bases). The CDR3 contains 16 residues. Germline loops: CDR1 MNHEY, CDR2 SVGEGT. V lost 6 bases and J 3 bases, leaving 17 bases between the germline ends. CDR3 amino acids: CASSPWGGPYTGELFF. In DNA, the CDR3 is TGTGCCAGCAGCCCATGGGGGGGGCCTTACACCGGGGAGCTGTTTTTT.

The rearrangement joins TRBV14 to TRBJ1-4; 9 positions match TRBD1. CDR3 length: 15 amino acids. The J segment lost 7 bases and the V segment lost 4 bases, leaving 7 bases of the junction unmatched. Per germline, CDR1 SGHDN and CDR2 FVKESK. The CDR3 spells CASSRKQGAGEKLFF. In nucleotides, the CDR3 is TGTGCCAGCAGCCGAAAACAGGGGGCGGGTGAAAAACTGTTTTTT.

CDR3 region: CASSAATGKAFF. CDR3 DNA: TGTGCCAGCAGCGCCGCTACAGGAAAGGCTTTCTTT. This chain connects TRBV6-5 to TRBJ1-1; D might be TRBD1 (5 bases). Germline V lookup: CDR1 MNHEY, CDR2 SVGAGI. CDR3 length: 12 amino acids. Trimming shortened V by 6 bases and J by 11 bases, and 16 bases separated the two germline ends.

V is TRBV6-2 or TRBV6-3 and J is TRBJ1-3; a weak D match, TRBD1 (6 bases). V was pared by 6 bases and J by 0 bases, with 18 bases between. The CDR3 sequence is 17 residues long. Germline assignment: CDR1 MNHEY and CDR2 SVGEGT. The CDR3 DNA is TGTGCCAGCAGCTCTAACAGGGCCTCCGGCTCTGGAAACACCATATATTTT. Protein sequence: CASSSNRASGSGNTIYF.

The chain links TRBV9 to TRBJ2-1; 9 bases fit TRBD2. From germline, CDR1 is SGDLS and CDR2 YYNGEE. With 0 bases clipped from V and 5 bases from J, the junction kept 9 bases outside the gene matches. There are 17 residues in the CDR3. The CDR3 is CASSVVAGGLLDNEQFF. CDR3 bases: TGTGCCAGCAGCGTAGTGGCGGGGGGGCTTCTCGACAATGAGCAGTTCTTC. Full variable domain (outside the CDR3, taken from reference TRBV9 and TRBJ2-1): DSGVTQTPKHLITATGQRVTLRCSPRSGDLSVYWYQQSLDQGLQFLIQYYNGEERAKGNILERFSAQQFPDLHSELNLSSLELGDSALYFCASSVVAGGLLDNEQFFGPGTRLTVL.

This rearrangement joins TRBV19 to TRBJ2-2; 13 bases line up with TRBD2. CDR3 length equals 17 residues. The V and J ends lost 1 base and 7 bases, in that order; junction bases with no gene match: 6. Germline CDR1 reads LNHDA; CDR2 reads SQIVND (reference sequence). CDR3 amino acids: CASSIGLAGGPNGELFF. As DNA, the CDR3 is TGTGCCAGTAGTATAGGACTAGCGGGGGGCCCCAACGGGGAGCTGTTTTTT.

The chain employs TRBV6-2 or TRBV6-3 and TRBJ1-5; tentatively, D is TRBD1 (5 bases). This CDR3 is built from 15 residues. Germline V gene data show CDR1 as MNHEY and CDR2 as SVGEGT. V lost 5 bases to trimming and J lost 4 bases, with 15 bases between them. The CDR3 loop is CASSPQVMGNQPQHF. In DNA form, the CDR3 reads TGTGCCAGCAGTCCACAGGTTATGGGGAATCAGCCCCAGCATTTT.

The V and J genes are TRBV7-2 and TRBJ1-2, with 7 bases fitting TRBD1. Germline V gene sequence: CDR1 SGHTA, CDR2 FQGNSA. Unmatched junction bases numbered 10, after V lost 5 bases and J lost 4 bases. CDR3 size: 15 residues. DNA for the CDR3: TGTGCCAGCAGCCCATCCGGGACAGAAATCTATGGCTACACCTTC. Translated, it gives CASSPSGTEIYGYTF. The full variable domain, completed using reference TRBV7-2 and TRBJ1-2, is GAGVSQSPSNKVTEKGKDVELRCDPISGHTALYWYRQSLGQGLEFLIYFQGNSAPDKSGLPSDRFSAERTGGSVSTLTIQRTQQEDSAVYLCASSPSGTEIYGYTFGSGTRLTVV.

The rearrangement joins TRBV7-2 to TRBJ2-3; 9 nucleotides match TRBD2. The CDR3 contains 17 residues. CDR1 and CDR2 from the germline V gene are SGHTA and FQGNSA. J gave up 5 bases and V 4 bases, and 13 bases lay outside the gene matches. CDR3 DNA sequence: TGTGCCAGCAGCTCCCAAGGCGGGGGGGATATTAAAGATACGCAGTATTTT. Its protein product is CASSSQGGGDIKDTQYF. The full variable domain, rest sourced from reference TRBV7-2 and TRBJ2-3, is GAGVSQSPSNKVTEKGKDVELRCDPISGHTALYWYRQSLGQGLEFLIYFQGNSAPDKSGLPSDRFSAERTGGSVSTLTIQRTQQEDSAVYLCASSSQGGGDIKDTQYFGPGTRLTVL.

V and J are TRBV12-3 or TRBV12-4 and TRBJ1-1; D remains ambiguous. V lost 7 bases to trimming and J lost 0 bases, with 6 bases between them. The CDR3 length is 12 residues. This CDR3 is CASNQMNTEAFF. CDR3 nucleotides: TGTGCCAGCAATCAGATGAACACTGAAGCTTTCTTT.

V usage is TRBV7-2 and J usage is TRBJ1-5, with TRBD1 as a possible D gene (5 bases). The germline CDR1 and CDR2 sequences are SGHTA and FQGNSA. V dropped 5 bases and J dropped 7 bases, with 15 bases sitting between them. The length of the CDR3 is 14 residues. The chain's CDR3 is CASSPGEGWQPQHF. The DNA for the CDR3 is TGTGCCAGCAGCCCCGGGGAGGGGTGGCAGCCCCAGCATTTT.

The rearrangement joins TRBV6-6 to TRBJ2-3, with TRBD2 identical over 8 bases. CDR1 and CDR2 from the germline V gene are MNHNY and SVGAGI (reference sequence). The CDR3 extends over 16 amino acids. Trimming cost V 2 bases and J 4 bases; bases outside gene matches: 8. The CDR3 spells CASSYQTSGPADTQYF. CDR3 nucleotide sequence: TGTGCCAGCAGTTACCAAACTAGCGGCCCAGCAGATACGCAGTATTTT.

The rearrangement joins TRBV30 to TRBJ1-2, with a tentative D call TRBD1 (6 bases). Germline V CDR1 and CDR2: GTSNPN, SVGIG (reference sequence). Trimming stripped 7 bases from V and 6 bases from J, with 12 bases between. The CDR3 is 11 residues long. The CDR3 DNA reads as TGTGCCTACGCCAGGGGAAATGGCTACACCTTC. It specifies CAYARGNGYTF.

V gene TRBV7-2 combines with J gene TRBJ2-3; D gene ambiguous. V lost 2 bases, J lost 0 bases, and 9 bases lay in between. The CDR3 has 15 residues. In germline, CDR1 is SGHTA, CDR2 FQGNSA. In DNA, the CDR3 is TGTGCCAGCAGCTTAAGGCCGCGGAGCACAGATACGCAGTATTTT. This gives the protein CASSLRPRSTDTQYF.

V is TRBV5-4 and J is TRBJ1-5; D is ambiguous. V lost 0 bases and J lost 3, with 4 bases in between. Germline-derived CDR1 and CDR2 are SGHNT and YYREEE (reference sequence). CDR3 length: 13 residues. For the CDR3, the DNA is TGTGCCAGCAGCTTGGGCGACAATCAGCCCCAGCATTTT. Translation: CASSLGDNQPQHF.

The chain joins TRBV6-5 to TRBJ2-1, with TRBD1 matching over 9 bases. V lost 4 bases to trimming and J lost 7 bases; unmatched junction nucleotides: 8. CDR1 and CDR2 (germline): MNHEY, SVGAGI. The length of the CDR3 is 15 residues. CDR3 nucleotide sequence: TGTGCCAGCAGTTTGGCCCGGGACAGGGTAAATGAGCAGTTCTTC. Translation: CASSLARDRVNEQFF.

The chain uses TRBV2 and TRBJ2-1, with 10 bases fitting TRBD2. Losses at the gene ends were 6 bases for V and 7 bases for J; bases not matched to a gene: 12. The germline CDR1 and CDR2 sequences are SNHLY and FYNNEI. The CDR3 extends over 16 amino acids. The CDR3 bases are TGTGCCAGCAGGAGCGAGAGGCCTAGCGGGGGTAATGAGCAGTTCTTC. It encodes CASRSERPSGGNEQFF.

The rearrangement uses TRBV5-1 and TRBJ2-5, with D tentatively TRBD1 (6 bases). Germline lookup yields CDR1 SGHRS and CDR2 YFSETQ. CDR3 length: 15 amino acids. V lost 3 bases and J 2 bases, leaving 14 bases between the germline ends. The chain's CDR3 is CASSSKQQGQETQYF. DNA of the CDR3: TGCGCCAGCAGCTCGAAACAACAGGGTCAAGAGACCCAGTACTTC.

This rearrangement joins TRBV18 to TRBJ2-2; no firm D call. Trimming cost V 2 bases and J 3 bases, with 4 bases left between them. CDR3 length equals 13 residues. CDR1 KGHSH and CDR2 LQKENI come from the germline V gene. This chain's CDR3 is CASSPSYTGELFF. The CDR3 DNA reads as TGTGCCAGCTCACCATCTTACACCGGGGAGCTGTTTTTT.

J is TRBJ2-1 and V is TRBV28; 11 bases are shared with TRBD1. Germline lookup yields CDR1 MDHEN and CDR2 SYDVKM. The CDR3 contains 16 residues. The junction had 6 bases not matched to a gene; V was cut back by 2 bases and J by 6 bases. CDR3 sequence: CASSLPGQGARNEQFF. CDR3 DNA sequence: TGTGCCAGCAGTTTACCCGGACAGGGGGCGCGCAATGAGCAGTTCTTC. Complete variable domain (other parts from reference TRBV28 and TRBJ2-1): DVKVTQSSRYLVKRTGEKVFLECVQDMDHENMFWYRQDPGLGLRLIYFSYDVKMKEKGDIPEGYSVSREKKERFSLILESASTNQTSMYLCASSLPGQGARNEQFFGPGTRLTVL.

The chain employs TRBV5-1 and TRBJ2-3; D is ambiguous. The V gene's germline CDR1 is SGHRS and CDR2 YFSETQ. This CDR3 contains 12 residues. Trimming shortened V by 2 bases and J by 5 bases, and 6 bases separated the two germline ends. This CDR3 is CASSFGGDTQYF. DNA of the CDR3: TGCGCCAGCAGCTTCGGCGGAGATACGCAGTATTTT.

This rearrangement joins TRBV7-2 to TRBJ1-5, with D possibly matching TRBD1 (5 bases). The CDR3 is made up of 13 amino acids. V was pared by 1 base and J by 7 bases, with 8 bases between. Germline V lookup: CDR1 SGHTA, CDR2 FQGNSA. The CDR3 reads CASSLDGGQPQHF. The DNA of the CDR3 is TGTGCCAGCAGCTTAGATGGGGGGCAGCCCCAGCATTTT. Supplemented by reference TRBV7-2 and TRBJ1-5, the full variable domain reads GAGVSQSPSNKVTEKGKDVELRCDPISGHTALYWYRQSLGQGLEFLIYFQGNSAPDKSGLPSDRFSAERTGGSVSTLTIQRTQQEDSAVYLCASSLDGGQPQHFGDGTRLSIL.

In its sample, this clone was seen once. The chain has TRBV9 and TRBJ2-2, with 8 bases matching TRBD1. V lost 4 bases to trimming and J lost 4 bases; unmatched junction nucleotides: 9. The germline V gene encodes CDR1 SGDLS and CDR2 YYNGEE. The CDR3 loop spans 16 amino acids. Here the CDR3 DNA reads TGTGCCAGCAGCTCCAGAGGGGACAGGAGCACCGGGGAGCTGTTTTTT. It is translated as CASSSRGDRSTGELFF.

This chain uses TRBV9 with TRBJ2-1; TRBD2 might be the D (5 bases). Trimming cost V 0 bases and J 4 bases, with 11 bases left between them. CDR3 length: 15 residues. Germline CDR1 SGDLS, CDR2 YYNGEE. This chain's CDR3 is CASSVARDPYNEQFF. The DNA of the CDR3 is TGTGCCAGCAGCGTAGCGAGGGATCCATACAATGAGCAGTTCTTC.

The chain links TRBV2 to TRBJ1-4, with 8 bases aligning to TRBD1. CDR3 length: 14 residues. The junction had 7 bases not matched to a gene; V was cut back by 6 bases and J by 7 bases. CDR1 and CDR2 (germline): SNHLY, FYNNEI. The CDR3 is CASRPGGIGEKLFF. CDR3 nucleotides: TGTGCCAGCAGACCAGGGGGCATAGGTGAAAAACTGTTTTTT.

This clone turned up a few times. CDR3 loop: CASRNIDKNTEAFF. CDR3 sequence (DNA): TGTGCCAGCAGGAACATTGACAAGAACACTGAAGCTTTCTTT. The rearrangement joins TRBV6-5 to TRBJ1-1, with no clear D. The V end was cut by 6 bases, the J end by 1 base, with 12 bases between. Germline V gene sequence: CDR1 MNHEY, CDR2 SVGAGI. The CDR3 is 14 residues long.